This TCR beta chain was profiled in a study of blood T cells in healthy people across ages. Using a J-beta primer mix together with a sample-barcoded 5' primer, a second PCR was run for roughly 6 to 11 cycles. Using its own MiXCR run on the 5' RACE reads, TCRdb lists one record per CDR3 protein. Of approximately 1,700,000 distinct CDR3 sequences listed, about two fifths are singletons. This clonotype turned up a few times. Its antigen is currently unknown. One junction end does not reproduce the germline sequence, and a read error may be involved. Study-level findings and limits: The long-lived group displayed more naive CD4+ cells, plus higher diversity, than the aged donors did.

Germline V gene sequence: CDR1 SGHTA, CDR2 FQGNSA. CDR3 size: 14 residues. Sequencing input: blood. The sequence was obtained from a human donor in good health. The chain employs TRBV7-2 and TRBJ2-4; 8 nucleotides match TRBD1. CDR3 sequence reads: CASSLQGARNIQYF. In DNA form, the CDR3 reads TGTGCCAGCAGCTTACAGGGGGCCAGAAACATTCAGTACTTC.